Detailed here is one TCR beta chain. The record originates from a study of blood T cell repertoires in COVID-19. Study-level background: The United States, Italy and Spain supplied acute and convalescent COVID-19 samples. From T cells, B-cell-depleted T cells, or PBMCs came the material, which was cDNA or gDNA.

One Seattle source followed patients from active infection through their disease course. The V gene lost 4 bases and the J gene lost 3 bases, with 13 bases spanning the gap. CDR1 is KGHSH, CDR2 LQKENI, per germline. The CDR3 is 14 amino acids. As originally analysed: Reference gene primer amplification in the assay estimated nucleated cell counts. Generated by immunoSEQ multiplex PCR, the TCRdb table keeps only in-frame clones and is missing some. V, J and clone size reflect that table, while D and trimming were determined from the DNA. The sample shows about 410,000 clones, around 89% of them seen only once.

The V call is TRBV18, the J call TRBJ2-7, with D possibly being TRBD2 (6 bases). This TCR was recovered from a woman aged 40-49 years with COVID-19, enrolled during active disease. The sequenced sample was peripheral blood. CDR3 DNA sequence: TGTGCCAGCTCACTTGGCGGGAACTACTACGAGCAGTACTTC. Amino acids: CASSLGGNYYEQYF.